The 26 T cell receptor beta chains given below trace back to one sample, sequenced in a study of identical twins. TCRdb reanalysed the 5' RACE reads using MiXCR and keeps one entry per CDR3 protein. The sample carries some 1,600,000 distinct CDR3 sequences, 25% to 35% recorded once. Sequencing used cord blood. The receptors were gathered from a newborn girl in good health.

The CDR3 loop is CAWKLADRGYGYTF. The CDR3 DNA reads as TGTGCCTGGAAATTGGCGGACAGGGGCTATGGCTACACCTTC. The chain has TRBV30 and TRBJ1-2; the match to TRBD1 covers 9 bases. V lost 4 bases and J lost 4; bases outside the gene matches: 7. This CDR3 contains 14 residues. Germline CDR1 is GTSNPN and CDR2 is SVGIG (reference sequence).

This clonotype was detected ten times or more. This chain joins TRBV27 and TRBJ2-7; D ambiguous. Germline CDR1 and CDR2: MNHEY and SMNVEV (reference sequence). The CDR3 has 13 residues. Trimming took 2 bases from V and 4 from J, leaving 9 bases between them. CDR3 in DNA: TGTGCCAGCAGTTTAAAAGACGGGTACGAGCAGTACTTC. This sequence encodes CASSLKDGYEQYF.

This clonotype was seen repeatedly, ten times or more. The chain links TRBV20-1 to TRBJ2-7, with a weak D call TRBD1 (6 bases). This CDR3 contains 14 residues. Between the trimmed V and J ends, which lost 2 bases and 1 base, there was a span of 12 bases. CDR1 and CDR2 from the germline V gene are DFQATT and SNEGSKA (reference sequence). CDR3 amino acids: CSARRQDLSYEQYF. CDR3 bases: TGCAGTGCTAGACGACAGGACCTATCCTACGAGCAGTACTTC.

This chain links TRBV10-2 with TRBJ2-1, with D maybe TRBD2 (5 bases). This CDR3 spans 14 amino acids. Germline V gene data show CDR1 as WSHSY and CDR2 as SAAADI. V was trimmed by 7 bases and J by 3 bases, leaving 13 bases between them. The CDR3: CASKGPGIYNEQFF. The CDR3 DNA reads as TGCGCCAGCAAAGGGCCGGGGATCTACAATGAGCAGTTCTTC.

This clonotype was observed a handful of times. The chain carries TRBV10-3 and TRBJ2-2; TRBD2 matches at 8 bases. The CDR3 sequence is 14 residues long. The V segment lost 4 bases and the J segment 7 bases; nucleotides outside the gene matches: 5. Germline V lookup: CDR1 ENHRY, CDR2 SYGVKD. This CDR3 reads CAISAGGPDGELFF. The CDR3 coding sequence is TGTGCCATCAGTGCGGGGGGGCCGGACGGGGAGCTGTTTTTT.

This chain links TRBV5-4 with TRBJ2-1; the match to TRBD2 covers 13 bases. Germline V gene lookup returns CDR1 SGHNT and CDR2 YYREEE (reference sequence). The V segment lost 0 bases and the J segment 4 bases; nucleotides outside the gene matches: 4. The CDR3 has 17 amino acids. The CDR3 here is CASSLVILAGGYNEQFF. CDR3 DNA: TGTGCCAGCAGCTTGGTAATACTAGCGGGAGGGTACAATGAGCAGTTCTTC. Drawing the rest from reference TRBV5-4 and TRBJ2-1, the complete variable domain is ETGVTQSPTHLIKTRGQQVTLRCSSQSGHNTVSWYQQALGQGPQFIFQYYREEENGRGNFPPRFSGLQFPNYSSELNVNALELDDSALYLCASSLVILAGGYNEQFFGPGTRLTVL.

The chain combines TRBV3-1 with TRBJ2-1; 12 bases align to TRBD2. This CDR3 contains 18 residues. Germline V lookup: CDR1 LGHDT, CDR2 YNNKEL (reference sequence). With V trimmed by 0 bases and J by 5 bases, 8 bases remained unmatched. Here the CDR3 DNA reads TGTGCCAGCAGCCAAGACCGACTAGCGGGAGTACGCGACAATGAGCAGTTCTTC. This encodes CASSQDRLAGVRDNEQFF.

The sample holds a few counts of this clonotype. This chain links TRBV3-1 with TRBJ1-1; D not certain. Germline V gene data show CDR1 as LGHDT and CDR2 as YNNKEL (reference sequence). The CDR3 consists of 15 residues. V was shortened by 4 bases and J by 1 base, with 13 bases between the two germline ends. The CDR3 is CASSPSPRRNTEAFF. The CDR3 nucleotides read TGTGCCAGCAGCCCTTCCCCAAGAAGGAACACTGAAGCTTTCTTT. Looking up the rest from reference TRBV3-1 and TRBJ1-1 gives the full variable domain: DTAVSQTPKYLVTQMGNDKSIKCEQNLGHDTMYWYKQDSKKFLKIMFSYNNKELIINETVPNRFSPKSPDKAHLNLHINSLELGDSAVYFCASSPSPRRNTEAFFGQGTRLTVV.

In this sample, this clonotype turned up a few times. The CDR3 here is CATSDWGNYGYTF. In DNA, the CDR3 is TGTGCCACCAGTGATTGGGGCAACTATGGCTACACCTTC. This chain joins TRBV24-1 and TRBJ1-2; D is possibly TRBD1 (5 bases). The germline V gene encodes CDR1 KGHDR and CDR2 SFDVKD. The CDR3 loop spans 13 amino acids. Trimming removed 2 bases at V and 2 bases at J, with 5 bases between.

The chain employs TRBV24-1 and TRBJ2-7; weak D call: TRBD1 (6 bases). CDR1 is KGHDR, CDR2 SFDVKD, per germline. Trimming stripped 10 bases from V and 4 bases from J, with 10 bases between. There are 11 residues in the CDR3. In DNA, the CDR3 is TGTGCCACGGGCGACAGGTACGAGCAGTACTTC. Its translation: CATGDRYEQYF.

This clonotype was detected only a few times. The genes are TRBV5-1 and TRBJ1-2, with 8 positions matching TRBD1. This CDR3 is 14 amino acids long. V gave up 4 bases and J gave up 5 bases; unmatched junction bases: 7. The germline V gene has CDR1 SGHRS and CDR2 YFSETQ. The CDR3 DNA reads TGCGCCAGCAGCCGGGACAGGAAATTTTATGGCTACACCTTC. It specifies CASSRDRKFYGYTF.

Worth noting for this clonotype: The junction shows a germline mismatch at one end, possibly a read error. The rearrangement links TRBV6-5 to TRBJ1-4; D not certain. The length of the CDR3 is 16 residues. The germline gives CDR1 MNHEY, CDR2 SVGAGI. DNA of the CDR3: TGTGTCAGCAGTTACTCGATCAGTCCCCCACATGAAAAACTGTTTTTT. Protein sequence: CVSSYSISPPHEKLFF.

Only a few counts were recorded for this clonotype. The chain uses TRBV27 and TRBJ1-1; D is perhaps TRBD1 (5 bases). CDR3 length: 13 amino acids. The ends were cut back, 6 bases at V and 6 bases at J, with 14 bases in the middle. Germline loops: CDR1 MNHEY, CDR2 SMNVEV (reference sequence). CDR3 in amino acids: CASRHGHISEAFF. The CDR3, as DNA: TGTGCCAGCAGACATGGACATATCTCTGAAGCTTTCTTT.

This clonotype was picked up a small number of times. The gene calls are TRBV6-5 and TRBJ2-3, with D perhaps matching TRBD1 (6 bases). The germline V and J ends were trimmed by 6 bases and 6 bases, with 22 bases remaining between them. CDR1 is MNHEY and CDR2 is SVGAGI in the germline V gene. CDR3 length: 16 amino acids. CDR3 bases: TGTGCCAGCAGGGAATACAGGGCAGATGGAAGGGATACGCAGTATTTT. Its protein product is CASREYRADGRDTQYF.

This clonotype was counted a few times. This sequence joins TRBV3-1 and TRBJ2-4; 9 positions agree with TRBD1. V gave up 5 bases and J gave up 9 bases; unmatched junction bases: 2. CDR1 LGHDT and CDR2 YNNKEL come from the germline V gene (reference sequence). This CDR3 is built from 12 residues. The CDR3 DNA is TGTGCCAGCAGCGTACAGGGGGCCATTCAGTACTTC. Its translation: CASSVQGAIQYF.

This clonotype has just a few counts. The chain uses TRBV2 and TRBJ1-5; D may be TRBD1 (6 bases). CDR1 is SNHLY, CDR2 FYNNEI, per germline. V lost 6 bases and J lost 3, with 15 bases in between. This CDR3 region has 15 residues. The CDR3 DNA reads TGTGCCAGCAGCCCTAGGACAGTGATCAATCAGCCCCAGCATTTT. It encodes CASSPRTVINQPQHF.

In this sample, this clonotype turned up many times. The CDR3 sequence is CASSHGANYGYTF. The CDR3 nucleotides read TGTGCCAGCAGCCATGGAGCTAACTATGGCTACACCTTC. The chain carries TRBV3-1 and TRBJ1-2; no clear D gene. Germline values: CDR1 LGHDT, CDR2 YNNKEL (reference sequence). Trimming shortened V by 3 bases and J by 0 bases, and 5 bases separated the two germline ends. The CDR3 consists of 13 residues.

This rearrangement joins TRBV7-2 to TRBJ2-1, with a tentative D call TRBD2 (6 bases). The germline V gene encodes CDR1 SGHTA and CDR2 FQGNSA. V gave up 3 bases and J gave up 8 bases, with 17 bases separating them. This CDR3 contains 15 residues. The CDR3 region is CASSFYREKVDEQFF. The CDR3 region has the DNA TGTGCCAGCAGCTTCTATCGGGAGAAGGTCGATGAGCAGTTCTTC.

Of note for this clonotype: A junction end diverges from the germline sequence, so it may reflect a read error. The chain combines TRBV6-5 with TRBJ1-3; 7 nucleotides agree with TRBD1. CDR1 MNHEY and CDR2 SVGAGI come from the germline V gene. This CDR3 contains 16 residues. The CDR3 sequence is CASGYTGVFSGNTIYF. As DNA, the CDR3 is TGTGCCAGCGGTTACACAGGGGTCTTCTCTGGAAACACCATATATTTT.

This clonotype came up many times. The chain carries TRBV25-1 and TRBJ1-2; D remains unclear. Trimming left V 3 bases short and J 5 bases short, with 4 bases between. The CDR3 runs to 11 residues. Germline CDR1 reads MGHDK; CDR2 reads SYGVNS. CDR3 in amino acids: CASSEWYGYTF. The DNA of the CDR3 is TGTGCCAGCAGTGAGTGGTATGGCTACACCTTC.

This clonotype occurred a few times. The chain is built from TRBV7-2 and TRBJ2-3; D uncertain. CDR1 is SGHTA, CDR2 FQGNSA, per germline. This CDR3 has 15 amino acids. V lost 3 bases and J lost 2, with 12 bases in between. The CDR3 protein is CASSFPRIYTDTQYF. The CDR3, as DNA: TGTGCCAGCAGCTTCCCACGGATATACACAGATACGCAGTATTTT.

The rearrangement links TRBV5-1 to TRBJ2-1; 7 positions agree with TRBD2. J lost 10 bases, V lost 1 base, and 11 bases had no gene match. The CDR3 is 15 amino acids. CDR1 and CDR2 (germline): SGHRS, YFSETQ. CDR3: CASSLKGGSSYEQFF. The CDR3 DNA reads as TGCGCCAGCAGCTTGAAGGGCGGGAGCTCCTACGAGCAGTTCTTC.

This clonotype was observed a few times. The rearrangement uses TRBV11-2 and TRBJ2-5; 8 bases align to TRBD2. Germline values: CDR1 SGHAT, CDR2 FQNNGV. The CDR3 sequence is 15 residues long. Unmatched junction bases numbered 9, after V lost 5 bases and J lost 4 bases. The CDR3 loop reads CASSLSRSGRETQYF. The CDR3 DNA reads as TGTGCCAGCAGCCTCAGCCGGAGCGGGAGAGAGACCCAGTACTTC.

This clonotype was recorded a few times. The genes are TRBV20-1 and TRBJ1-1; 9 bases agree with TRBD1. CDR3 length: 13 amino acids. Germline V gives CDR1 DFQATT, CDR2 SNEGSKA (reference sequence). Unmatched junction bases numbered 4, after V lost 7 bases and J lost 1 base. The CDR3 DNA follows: TGCAGTGGACAGGGGGGTCCGAACACTGAAGCTTTCTTT. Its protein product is CSGQGGPNTEAFF.

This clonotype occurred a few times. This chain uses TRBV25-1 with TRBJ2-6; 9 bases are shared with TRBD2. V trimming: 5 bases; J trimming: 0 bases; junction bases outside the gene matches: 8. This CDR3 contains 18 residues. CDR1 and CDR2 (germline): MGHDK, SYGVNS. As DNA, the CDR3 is TGTGCCAGCAGTCCTACTAGCGGGTTAGTCTCTGGGGCCAACGTCCTGACTTTC. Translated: CASSPTSGLVSGANVLTF.

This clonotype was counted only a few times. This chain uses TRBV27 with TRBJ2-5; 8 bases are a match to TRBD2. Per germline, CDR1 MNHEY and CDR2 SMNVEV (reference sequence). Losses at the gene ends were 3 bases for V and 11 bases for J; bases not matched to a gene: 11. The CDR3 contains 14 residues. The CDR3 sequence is CASSLPGLVNEQYF. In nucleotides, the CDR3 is TGTGCCAGCAGTTTGCCGGGACTAGTGAATGAGCAGTACTTC.